The present entry profiles one TCR beta chain with its context. The data belong to a study of glioma-infiltrating T cells after dendritic cell vaccination. Measured with immunoSEQ multiplex PCR; TCRdb has only the in-frame clones, and not every one. The sample has about 58,000 clones, over 65% seen once; the top ten hold about 8.3%. The V end lost 4 bases, the J end lost 11 bases, and 23 bases lay between the germline ends. This CDR3 is 15 amino acids long. Germline V lookup: CDR1 LGHNA, CDR2 YSLEER. Time point indicated: after dendritic cell vaccination, including at tumor progression/relapse. The clonotype comes from a human donor with glioblastoma. The V call is TRBV4-3, the J call TRBJ1-1; D is perhaps TRBD1 (6 bases). The sequencing here drew on blood, taken after dendritic cell vaccination. CDR3 sequence: CASSPRTDGAPQAFF. The CDR3 coding sequence is TGCGCCAGCAGCCCTCGGACAGATGGAGCTCCTCAGGCTTTCTTT.